This T cell receptor beta chain was sequenced during a study of T cell responses to AZD1222 COVID-19 vaccine. Study findings and constraints: The donor cohort was predominantly white British with a female majority, and clonal diversity may have been underestimated. Samples come after the peak T cell response, not at day 14. Spike-spanning, vaccine-associated CD4 TCRs were dominant at 160-218 and 743-854.

The table came from immunoSEQ multiplex PCR; TCRdb's copy has only in-frame clones and leaves some out. The repertoire holds 95,000 to 150,000 clones, with roughly 91% as singletons. The CDR3 covers 15 residues. V was shortened by 4 bases and J by 5 bases, with 15 bases between the two germline ends. Germline CDR1 and CDR2: SGHDT and YYEEEE. Concerning this clone itself: The antigen is unknown.

V usage is TRBV5-6 and J usage is TRBJ2-2; D is undetermined. The receptor's source is an adult in good health. The sequences come from peripheral blood, collected on day 0 of AZD1222 vaccination. This CDR3 is CASSGTRYGTGELFF. In nucleotides, the CDR3 is TGTGCCAGCAGCGGAACCCGTTATGGGACCGGGGAGCTGTTTTTT.